This TCR beta chain was recovered during a study of CD8+ T cells in alopecia areata. Study-level background: Each day, treated patients took oral tofacitinib twice, at 5 to 10 mg per dose. Study-wide results and limits: Whether baseline CD8+ expansion is linked to response remains uncertain, given a single nonresponder. The study found that many expanded lesional clones persisted in scalp and blood during tofacitinib.

The authors extracted RNA and reverse transcribed it into cDNA as the sequencing template. Data came from immunoSEQ multiplex PCR; TCRdb stores just in-frame clones and leaves some out. This sample yields around 300,000 clones, of which 45% to 70% are seen a single time; about 0.93% belongs to the top ten. Trimming left V 7 bases short and J 0 bases short, with 7 bases between. The CDR3 contains 12 residues. In germline, CDR1 is MNHEY, CDR2 SVGAGI. Specified treatment: oral pan-JAK inhibitor, 5-10 mg twice daily. Cell sorting on a FACSAria was used to separate CD4+ and CD8+ T cells from the PBMCs. Remarks on this clone: No antigen is known for it. Other DNA variants within this sample encode the same CDR3.

The sequence came from a human donor with alopecia areata. The specimen comprised CD4+ T cells sorted from blood, sampled at approximately week 51, from a patient treated with tofacitinib. This chain links TRBV6-5 with TRBJ2-7; D remains unclear. As DNA, the CDR3 is TGTGCCAGCACCTCGAGCTCCTACGAGCAGTACTTC. This translates into CASTSSSYEQYF.